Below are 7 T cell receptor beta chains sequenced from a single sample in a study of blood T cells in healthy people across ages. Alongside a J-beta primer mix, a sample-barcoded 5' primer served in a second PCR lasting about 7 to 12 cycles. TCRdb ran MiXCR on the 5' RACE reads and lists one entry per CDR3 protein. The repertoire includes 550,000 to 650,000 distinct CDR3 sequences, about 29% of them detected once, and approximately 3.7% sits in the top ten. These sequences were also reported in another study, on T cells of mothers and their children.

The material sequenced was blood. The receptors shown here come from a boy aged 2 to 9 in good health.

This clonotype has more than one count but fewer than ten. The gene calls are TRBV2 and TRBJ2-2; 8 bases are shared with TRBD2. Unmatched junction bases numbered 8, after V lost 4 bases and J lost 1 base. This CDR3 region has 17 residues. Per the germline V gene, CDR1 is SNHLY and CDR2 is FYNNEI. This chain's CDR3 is CASSVVILAGNTGELFF. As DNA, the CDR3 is TGTGCCAGCAGTGTCGTCATTCTAGCGGGGAACACCGGGGAGCTGTTTTTT.

Here the CDR3 reads CASSHRALDSYEQYF. For the CDR3, the DNA is TGTGCCAGTAGTCACAGGGCCCTGGACTCCTACGAGCAGTACTTC. The chain combines TRBV19 with TRBJ2-7; maybe TRBD1 (6 bases). Germline V gene sequence: CDR1 LNHDA, CDR2 SQIVND (reference sequence). The CDR3 consists of 15 residues. Trimming removed 5 bases at V and 0 bases at J, with 14 bases between.

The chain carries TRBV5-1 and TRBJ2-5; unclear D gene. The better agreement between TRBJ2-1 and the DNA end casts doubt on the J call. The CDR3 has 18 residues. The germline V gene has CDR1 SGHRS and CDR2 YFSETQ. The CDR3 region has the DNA TGCGCCAGCAGCTTACAAACCCTCTCTAAAGTCGGTTGGAATGAGCAGTTCTTC. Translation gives CASSLQTLSKVGWNEQFF.

The CDR3 region has the DNA TGTGCCAGCAGTCCAGGGGGGGGTACTGGCTCAAAACTGTTTTTT. Amino acid sequence: CASSPGGGTGSKLFF. This chain uses TRBV28 with TRBJ1-4; 7 positions match TRBD1. Germline V gene data show CDR1 as MDHEN and CDR2 as SYDVKM. Trimming took 5 bases from V and 10 from J; bases not matched to a gene: 13. The CDR3 is made up of 15 amino acids.

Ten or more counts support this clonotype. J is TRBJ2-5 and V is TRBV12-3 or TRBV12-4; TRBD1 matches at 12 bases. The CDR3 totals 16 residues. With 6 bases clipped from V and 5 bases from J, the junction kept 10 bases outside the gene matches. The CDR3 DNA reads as TGTGCCAGCAGGCCCACCGGGACAGGGGGCCAGGAGACCCAGTACTTC. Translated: CASRPTGTGGQETQYF.

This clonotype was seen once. The CDR3, as DNA: TGTGCCAGCAGCGTAGTTGGTGGACTAGCGGGTACAGATACGCAGTATTTT. This codes for CASSVVGGLAGTDTQYF. The rearrangement links TRBV9 to TRBJ2-3; the match to TRBD2 covers 11 bases. This CDR3 contains 17 residues. From germline, CDR1 is SGDLS and CDR2 YYNGEE. The V segment lost 0 bases and the J segment 3 bases; nucleotides outside the gene matches: 6.

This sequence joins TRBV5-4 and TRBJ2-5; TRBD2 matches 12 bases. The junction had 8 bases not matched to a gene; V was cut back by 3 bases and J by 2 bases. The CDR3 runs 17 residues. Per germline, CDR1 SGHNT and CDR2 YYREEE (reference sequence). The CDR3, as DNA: TGTGCCAGCAGCTCCCGGACTAGCGGGAATGGGCAAGAGACCCAGTACTTC. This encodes CASSSRTSGNGQETQYF.